Each of the 20 T cell receptor beta chains below was sequenced from the same sample in a study of spatial heterogeneity in lung cancer. Whole-study results and caveats: Counts that tracked tumor mutation counts were those of expanded intratumoral alpha and beta TCRs.

These TCRs' antigens remain unknown. One entry per CDR3 protein, called by TCRdb with MiXCR from the 5' RACE reads. The sample contains fewer than 6,000 distinct CDR3 sequences, around 30% of which appear only once. Specified time point: sample taken at primary tumor resection. The source was lung tumor tissue, collected at surgery. The receptors derive from a female donor with early-stage non-small cell lung cancer.

This clonotype was observed many times. The chain has TRBV6-1 and TRBJ1-6, with D perhaps TRBD1 (6 bases). The germline V gene encodes CDR1 MNHNS and CDR2 SASEGT. This CDR3 region has 13 residues. The V and J ends lost 8 bases and 7 bases respectively, with 12 bases between them. The CDR3: CASSTGKNSPLHF. As DNA, the CDR3 is TGTGCCAGCTCCACAGGGAAGAATTCACCCCTCCACTTT.

In its sample, this clonotype ranks as medium-sized (0.01 to 0.1%). The chain has TRBV27 and TRBJ1-1; D unresolved. Germline V gene lookup returns CDR1 MNHEY and CDR2 SMNVEV (reference sequence). V lost 8 bases and J 7 bases, leaving 17 bases between the germline ends. CDR3 length: 13 amino acids. The CDR3 DNA reads TGTGCCAGCCGGCCGGCCGATTTGCGTGAAGCTTTCTTT. It encodes CASRPADLREAFF.

In this sample, this clonotype is medium-sized. The chain recombines TRBV14 with TRBJ1-2; D not certain. Trimming cost V 1 base and J 0 bases, with 6 bases left between them. Germline CDR1 is SGHDN and CDR2 is FVKESK. This CDR3 has 14 residues. The CDR3 DNA reads TGTGCCAGCAGCCAAGGCCCTGCTAACTATGGCTACACCTTC. It is translated as CASSQGPANYGYTF.

This clonotype was counted at least ten times. This chain links TRBV12-3 or TRBV12-4 with TRBJ2-5; D uncertain. Trimming removed 2 bases at V and 5 bases at J, with 9 bases between. This CDR3 region has 13 residues. CDR3 amino acids: CASSLSGVETQYF. The CDR3 region has the DNA TGTGCCAGCAGTTTATCTGGGGTCGAGACCCAGTACTTC.

With regard to this clonotype: A read error may explain this, as a much larger clone is one base away. J is TRBJ2-3 and V is TRBV11-2; 11 bases map to TRBD1. This CDR3 is built from 15 residues. Per the germline V gene, CDR1 is SGHAT and CDR2 is FQNNGV. V trimming: 6 bases; J trimming: 4 bases; junction bases outside the gene matches: 6. In DNA form, the CDR3 reads TGTGCCAGCAGTCGCTGGACAGGGGGCGCAGATACGCAGTATTTT. This sequence encodes CASSRWTGGADTQYF.

V gene TRBV5-5 combines with J gene TRBJ2-7; possible D gene TRBD1, 6 bases. The germline CDR1 and CDR2 sequences are SGHKS and YYEKEE (reference sequence). V lost 4 bases and J lost 4, with 18 bases in between. The CDR3 consists of 15 residues. CDR3 region: CASSHTGTKGYEQYF. CDR3 sequence (DNA): TGTGCCAGCAGCCACACCGGGACAAAGGGATACGAGCAGTACTTC.

For the CDR3, the DNA is TGTGCCAGCAGTCTAGGGTGGGAAGAGCAGTACTTC. It is translated as CASSLGWEEQYF. The chain carries TRBV7-9 and TRBJ2-7, with unresolved D. Germline V gene sequence: CDR1 SEHNR, CDR2 FQNEAQ (reference sequence). V was clipped by 6 bases and J by 7 bases, with 13 bases between them. The CDR3 totals 12 residues.

The chain employs TRBV20-1 and TRBJ2-1; 8 bases are shared with TRBD2. CDR3 length equals 17 residues. The ends lost 3 bases at V and 0 bases at J; junction bases unmatched: 10. Per germline, CDR1 DFQATT and CDR2 SNEGSKA (reference sequence). The chain's CDR3 is CSASDAGGQSSYNEQFF. As DNA, the CDR3 is TGCAGTGCTAGTGACGCGGGAGGCCAGAGCTCCTACAATGAGCAGTTCTTC.

The genes are TRBV29-1 and TRBJ2-3, with D possibly being TRBD1 (5 bases). CDR3 length: 16 residues. Germline V gene data show CDR1 as SQVTM and CDR2 as ANQGSEA. V lost 3 bases to trimming and J lost 2 bases, with 18 bases between them. This CDR3 reads CSVEGFWGDDTDTQYF. The CDR3 DNA follows: TGCAGCGTTGAGGGGTTTTGGGGCGATGACACAGATACGCAGTATTTT.

The chain recombines TRBV18 with TRBJ1-1; unclear D gene. Trimming cost V 2 bases and J 6 bases, with 7 bases left between them. CDR3 length: 12 residues. The germline gives CDR1 KGHSH, CDR2 LQKENI. As DNA, the CDR3 is TGTGCCAGCTCACCATCTTACGCTGAAGCTTTCTTT. Residues: CASSPSYAEAFF.

This chain connects TRBV6-5 to TRBJ2-7, with D possibly being TRBD1 or TRBD2 (5 bases each). V was cut by 5 bases and J by 3 bases, with 11 bases left in between. The CDR3 is made up of 13 amino acids. Germline V gene lookup returns CDR1 MNHEY and CDR2 SVGAGI. CDR3 in amino acids: CASSRGEGYEQYF. CDR3 DNA: TGTGCCAGCAGTAGGGGAGAGGGCTACGAGCAGTACTTC.

By share, this clonotype ranks as medium-sized. This rearrangement joins TRBV20-1 to TRBJ2-1; TRBD2 might be the D (6 bases). Trimming removed 6 bases at V and 9 bases at J, with 12 bases between. The germline CDR1 and CDR2 sequences are DFQATT and SNEGSKA (reference sequence). This CDR3 has 11 residues. The chain's CDR3 is CSAPTRSEQFF. The CDR3 DNA reads TGCAGTGCCCCGACTAGGAGTGAGCAGTTCTTC.

The table lists this clonotype with many counts. The chain employs TRBV7-2 and TRBJ1-2; 9 nucleotides agree with TRBD1. J lost 3 bases, V lost 5 bases, and 4 bases had no gene match. This CDR3 contains 14 residues. The germline gives CDR1 SGHTA, CDR2 FQGNSA. The CDR3 DNA reads TGTGCCAGCAGCCCGGGACAGGGCGACTATGGCTACACCTTC. It translates to CASSPGQGDYGYTF.

The CDR3 loop reads CSVGDSGANVLTF. The CDR3 nucleotides are TGCAGCGTTGGGGACTCTGGGGCCAACGTCCTGACTTTC. The V call is TRBV29-1, the J call TRBJ2-6; no definite D call. Trimming left V 4 bases short and J 0 bases short, with 4 bases between. Germline-derived CDR1 and CDR2 are SQVTM and ANQGSEA. This CDR3 has 13 amino acids.

Many counts were recorded for this clonotype. V and J are TRBV6-2 or TRBV6-3 and TRBJ1-5; tentatively, D is TRBD1 (5 bases). Trimming shortened V by 8 bases and J by 4 bases, and 15 bases separated the two germline ends. Germline lookup yields CDR1 MNHEY and CDR2 SVGEGT. The CDR3 is 14 amino acids. The CDR3 loop is CASRDPGANQPQHF. The CDR3 DNA sequence: TGTGCCAGCCGAGACCCCGGGGCAAATCAGCCCCAGCATTTT.

This clonotype is medium-sized within its sample. The chain uses TRBV7-2 and TRBJ2-3; 8 bases line up with TRBD2. The V segment lost 1 base and the J segment 7 bases; nucleotides outside the gene matches: 7. CDR1 and CDR2 from the germline V gene are SGHTA and FQGNSA. This CDR3 has 15 amino acids. The CDR3 reads CASSLEASGFNTQYF. CDR3 DNA sequence: TGTGCCAGCAGCTTAGAGGCTAGCGGGTTCAATACGCAGTATTTT.

By share, this clonotype ranks as medium-sized. The V and J genes are TRBV2 and TRBJ1-2; 8 bases agree with TRBD1. V gave up 6 bases and J gave up 8 bases; unmatched junction bases: 11. Germline CDR1 reads SNHLY; CDR2 reads FYNNEI. The CDR3 is made up of 14 amino acids. The CDR3 sequence is CASSRGQEDRGYTF. The CDR3 nucleotides read TGTGCCAGCAGCAGGGGGCAGGAGGATCGAGGCTACACCTTC. Complete variable domain (other parts from reference TRBV2 and TRBJ1-2): EPEVTQTPSHQVTQMGQEVILRCVPISNHLYFYWYRQILGQKVEFLVSFYNNEISEKSEIFDDQFSVERPDGSNFTLKIRSTKLEDSAMYFCASSRGQEDRGYTFGSGTRLTVV.

This clonotype was found many times. The chain couples TRBV15 to TRBJ2-1, with a tentative D call TRBD1 (7 bases). CDR3 length equals 15 residues. Germline assignment: CDR1 LNHNV and CDR2 YYDKDF (reference sequence). The V end was cut by 0 bases, the J end by 7 bases, with 13 bases between. As DNA, the CDR3 is TGTGCCACCAGCAGAGATAGGAGGGGGCAGAATGAGCAGTTCTTC. It is translated as CATSRDRRGQNEQFF.

This clonotype appeared many times. CDR3 sequence reads: CASRGGSRAGNEQFF. The CDR3 coding sequence is TGTGCCAGCCGGGGGGGATCCAGGGCGGGAAATGAGCAGTTCTTC. The chain joins TRBV7-8 to TRBJ2-1; 8 bases agree with TRBD2. CDR1 is SGHVS and CDR2 is FQNEAQ in the germline V gene. J was trimmed by 7 bases and V by 8 bases; bases with no gene match: 13. The CDR3 length is 15 residues.

The table lists this clonotype with many counts. V and J are TRBV25-1 and TRBJ1-1, with TRBD1 matching 7 bases. V lost 8 bases and J lost 1; bases outside the gene matches: 4. The length of the CDR3 is 13 residues. Per the germline V gene, CDR1 is MGHDK and CDR2 is SYGVNS. CDR3 protein: CASANRGNTEAFF. In DNA, the CDR3 is TGTGCCAGCGCAAACAGGGGGAACACTGAAGCTTTCTTT.